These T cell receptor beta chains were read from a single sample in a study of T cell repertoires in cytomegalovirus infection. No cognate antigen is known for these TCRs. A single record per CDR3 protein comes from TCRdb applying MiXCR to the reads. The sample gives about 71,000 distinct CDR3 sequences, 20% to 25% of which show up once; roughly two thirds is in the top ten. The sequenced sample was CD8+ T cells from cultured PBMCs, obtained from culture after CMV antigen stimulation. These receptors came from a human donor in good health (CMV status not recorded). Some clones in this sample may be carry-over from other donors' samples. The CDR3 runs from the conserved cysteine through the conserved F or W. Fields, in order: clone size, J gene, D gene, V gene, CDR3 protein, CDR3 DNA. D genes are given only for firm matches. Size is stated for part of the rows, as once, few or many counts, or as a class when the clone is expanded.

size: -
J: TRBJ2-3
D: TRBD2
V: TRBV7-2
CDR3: CASSLRWRGSTDTQYF
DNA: TGTGCCAGCAGCTTAAGATGGCGGGGGAGCACAGATACGCAGTATTTT

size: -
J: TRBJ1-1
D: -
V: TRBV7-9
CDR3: CASSGGWGENTEAFF
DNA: TGTGCCAGCAGCGGAGGGTGGGGGGAGAACACTGAAGCTTTCTTT

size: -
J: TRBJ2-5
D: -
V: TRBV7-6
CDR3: CASSPSYQETQYF
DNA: TGTGCCAGCAGCCCATCCTATCAAGAGACCCAGTACTTC

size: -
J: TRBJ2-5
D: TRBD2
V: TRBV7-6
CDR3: CASSLTGGMETQYF
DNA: TGTGCCAGCAGCTTAACGGGGGGGATGGAGACCCAGTACTTC

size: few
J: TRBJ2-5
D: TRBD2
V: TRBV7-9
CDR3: CASSWRGGTQETQYF
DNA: TGTGCCAGCAGCTGGCGCGGGGGAACTCAAGAGACCCAGTACTTC

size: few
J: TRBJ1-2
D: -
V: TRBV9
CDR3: CASSAQGVSGYTF
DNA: TGTGCCAGCAGCGCCCAGGGTGTCTCTGGCTACACCTTC

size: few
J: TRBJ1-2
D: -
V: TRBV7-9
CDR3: CASSLEGGPYGYTF
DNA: TGTGCCAGCAGCTTAGAGGGGGGGCCGTATGGCTACACCTTC

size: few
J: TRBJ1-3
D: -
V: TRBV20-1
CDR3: CSASHTGPSGNTIYF
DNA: TGCAGTGCCAGCCATACAGGACCCTCTGGAAACACCATATATTTT

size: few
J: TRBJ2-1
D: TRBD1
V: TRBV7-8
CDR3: CASSLVWDSSYNEQFF
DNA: TGTGCCAGCAGCTTAGTCTGGGACAGCTCCTACAATGAGCAGTTCTTC

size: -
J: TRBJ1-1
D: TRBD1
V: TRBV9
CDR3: CASSVGDRGEAFF
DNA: TGTGCCAGCAGCGTAGGGGACAGGGGTGAAGCTTTCTTT

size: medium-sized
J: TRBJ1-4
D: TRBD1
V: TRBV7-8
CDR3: CASSRTGVGEKLFF
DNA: TGTGCCAGCAGCCGAACAGGGGTGGGAGAAAAACTGTTTTTT

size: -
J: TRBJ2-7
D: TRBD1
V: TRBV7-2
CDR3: CASSFGQGRSEQYF
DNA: TGTGCCAGCAGCTTTGGACAGGGGAGATCCGAGCAGTACTTC

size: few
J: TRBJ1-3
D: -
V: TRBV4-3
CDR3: CASSQGLGTYSGNTIYF
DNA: TGCGCCAGCAGCCAGGGGCTAGGGACTTACTCTGGAAACACCATATATTTT

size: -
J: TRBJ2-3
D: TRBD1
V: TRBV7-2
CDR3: CASSSPGQGVWADTQYF
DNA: TGTGCCAGCAGCTCCCCGGGACAGGGGGTTTGGGCAGATACGCAGTATTTT

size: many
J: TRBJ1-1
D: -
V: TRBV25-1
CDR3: CASSPGRMNTEAFF
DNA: TGTGCCAGCAGCCCGGGGCGGATGAACACTGAAGCTTTCTTT

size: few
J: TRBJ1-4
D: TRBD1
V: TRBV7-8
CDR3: CASSYKGALGNEKLFF
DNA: TGTGCCAGCAGCTACAAGGGGGCTCTGGGTAATGAAAAACTGTTTTTT

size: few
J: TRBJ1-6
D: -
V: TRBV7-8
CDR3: CASSLDGSVTLHF
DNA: TGTGCCAGCAGCTTAGACGGGTCAGTCACCCTCCACTTT

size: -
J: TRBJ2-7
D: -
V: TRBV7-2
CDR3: CASSLLQSYEQYF
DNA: TGTGCCAGCAGCTTATTACAGTCCTACGAGCAGTACTTC

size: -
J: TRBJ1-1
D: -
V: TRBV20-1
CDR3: CSSGSNTEAFF
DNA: TGCAGCTCGGGCTCGAACACTGAAGCTTTCTTT

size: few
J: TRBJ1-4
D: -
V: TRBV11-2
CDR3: CASSLERWDRNLVGLSSNEKLFF
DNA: TGTGCCAGCAGCTTAGAGCGCTGGGACCGCAATTTAGTAGGCTTGAGCTCTAATGAAAAACTGTTTTTT

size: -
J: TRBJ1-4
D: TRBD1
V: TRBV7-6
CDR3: CASSLEATGTADEKLFF
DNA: TGTGCCAGCAGCTTAGAGGCAACCGGGACAGCAGATGAAAAACTGTTTTTT

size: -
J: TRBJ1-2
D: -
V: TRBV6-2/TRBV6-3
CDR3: CASTNWGTEYGYTF
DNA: TGTGCCAGCACTAACTGGGGAACGGAATATGGCTACACCTTC

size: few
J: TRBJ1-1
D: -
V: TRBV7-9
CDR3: CASSFPWTVMNTEAFF
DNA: TGTGCCAGCAGCTTCCCCTGGACAGTCATGAACACTGAAGCTTTCTTT

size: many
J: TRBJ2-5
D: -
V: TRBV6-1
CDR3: CASSTLGVQETQYF
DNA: TGTGCCAGCAGTACCTTGGGGGTCCAAGAGACCCAGTACTTC

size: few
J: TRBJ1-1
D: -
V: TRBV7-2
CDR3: CASSLGTHTEAFF
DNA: TGTGCCAGCAGCCTCGGGACACACACTGAAGCTTTCTTT

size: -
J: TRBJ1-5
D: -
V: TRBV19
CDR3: CASSISGVEPQHF
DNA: TGTGCCAGTAGTATCTCCGGTGTCGAGCCCCAGCATTTT

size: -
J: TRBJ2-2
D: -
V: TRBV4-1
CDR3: CASSQDDRATGELFF
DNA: TGCGCCAGCAGCCAAGATGATCGGGCCACCGGGGAGCTGTTTTTT

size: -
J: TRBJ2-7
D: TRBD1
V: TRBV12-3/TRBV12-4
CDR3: CASSLGQFYEQYF
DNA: TGTGCCAGCAGTTTGGGACAGTTTTACGAGCAGTACTTC

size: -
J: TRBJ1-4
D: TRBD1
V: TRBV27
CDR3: CASSLGTGDEKLFF
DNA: TGTGCCAGCAGTTTAGGGACAGGGGATGAAAAACTGTTTTTT

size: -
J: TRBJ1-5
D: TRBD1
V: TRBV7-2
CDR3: CASSRRTGVGQPQHF
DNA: TGTGCCAGCAGCCGTAGGACAGGGGTGGGACAGCCCCAGCATTTT

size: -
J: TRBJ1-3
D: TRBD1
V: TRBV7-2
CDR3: CASTSTPGGGGNTIYF
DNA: TGTGCCAGCACCTCCACCCCAGGGGGTGGTGGAAACACCATATATTTT

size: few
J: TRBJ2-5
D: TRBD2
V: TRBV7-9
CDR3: CASRGLAGAYQETQYF
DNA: TGTGCCAGCAGGGGACTAGCGGGGGCGTACCAAGAGACCCAGTACTTC

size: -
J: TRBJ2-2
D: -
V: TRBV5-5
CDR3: CASSLAEGSAGELFF
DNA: TGTGCCAGCAGCTTGGCCGAAGGGTCGGCCGGGGAGCTGTTTTTT

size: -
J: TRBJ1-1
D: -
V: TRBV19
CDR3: CASSVDGAGVNTEAFF
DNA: TGTGCCAGTAGCGTCGACGGGGCGGGGGTGAACACTGAAGCTTTCTTT

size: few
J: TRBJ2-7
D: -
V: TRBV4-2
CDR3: CASSLMLSTDYEQYF
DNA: TGTGCCAGCAGCCTGATGTTGAGTACAGACTACGAGCAGTACTTC

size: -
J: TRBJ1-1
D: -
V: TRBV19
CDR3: CASSIMAGQNTEAFF
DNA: TGTGCCAGTAGTATAATGGCGGGGCAGAACACTGAAGCTTTCTTT

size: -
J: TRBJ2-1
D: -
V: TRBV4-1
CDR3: CASSQRRSNEQFF
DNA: TGCGCCAGCAGCCAACGCCGGTCCAATGAGCAGTTCTTC

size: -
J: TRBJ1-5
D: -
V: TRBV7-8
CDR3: CASSLVGRGSNQPQHF
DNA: TGTGCCAGCAGCTTAGTCGGTCGGGGCAGCAATCAGCCCCAGCATTTT

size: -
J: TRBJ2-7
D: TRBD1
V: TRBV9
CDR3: CASSGGDRAYEQYF
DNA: TGTGCCAGCAGCGGGGGGGACAGGGCCTACGAGCAGTACTTC

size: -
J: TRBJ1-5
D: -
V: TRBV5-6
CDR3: CASSSRNRGMGNQPQHF
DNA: TGTGCCAGCAGCTCTCGTAACCGGGGCATGGGCAATCAGCCCCAGCATTTT